These 9 T cell receptor beta chains were all obtained from the same sample, sequenced in a study of cytomegalovirus exposure and HLA in healthy donors. Data came from immunoSEQ multiplex PCR; TCRdb stores just in-frame clones and leaves some out. Of about 220,000 clones in the sample, roughly 88% were seen once. The sample comprised PBMCs. The receptors derive from a woman in her twenties or thirties in good health and CMV-seropositive.

This clone appeared a single time. The J gene is TRBJ2-3, the V gene TRBV5-1; D gene ambiguous. Trimming cost V 0 bases and J 2 bases, with 13 bases left between them. From germline, CDR1 is SGHRS and CDR2 YFSETQ. CDR3 length: 16 amino acids. The CDR3 protein is CASSLGDQSLTDTQYF. The CDR3, as DNA: TGCGCCAGCAGCTTGGGCGACCAGAGCCTCACAGATACGCAGTATTTT.

The chain uses TRBV18 and TRBJ1-2; 7 nucleotides match TRBD1. The germline gives CDR1 KGHSH, CDR2 LQKENI. This CDR3 has 13 amino acids. V dropped 6 bases and J dropped 4; count of bases not matched to a gene: 5. CDR3 sequence (DNA): TGTGCCAGCTCGCTCGGGACAGCCTATGGCTACACCTTC. Translation gives CASSLGTAYGYTF.

The V gene is TRBV11-2, the J gene TRBJ1-4, with D possibly TRBD1 on 6 matching bases. With 5 bases removed from V and 8 bases from J, the gap between germline ends came to 18 bases. Germline V lookup: CDR1 SGHAT, CDR2 FQNNGV. The CDR3 contains 15 residues. This CDR3 is CASSTNREIKEKLFF. DNA of the CDR3: TGTGCCAGCAGCACCAACAGGGAGATCAAAGAAAAACTGTTTTTT. Variable domain in full (rest from reference TRBV11-2 and TRBJ1-4): EAGVAQSPRYKIIEKRQSVAFWCNPISGHATLYWYQQILGQGPKLLIQFQNNGVVDDSQLPKDRFSAERLKGVDSTLKIQPAKLEDSAVYLCASSTNREIKEKLFFGSGTQLSVL.

The rearrangement joins TRBV28 to TRBJ2-2; D unclear. Trimming stripped 4 bases from V and 0 bases from J, with 12 bases between. CDR1 and CDR2 from the germline V gene are MDHEN and SYDVKM. The CDR3 is made up of 16 amino acids. CDR3 nucleotides: TGTGCCAGCAGTTCCTACTACATCACGAACACCGGGGAGCTGTTTTTT. Amino acid sequence: CASSSYYITNTGELFF.

This chain uses TRBV11-2 with TRBJ2-7; TRBD1 agrees at 8 bases. Trimming took 7 bases from V and 3 from J; bases not matched to a gene: 11. CDR1 and CDR2 from the germline V gene are SGHAT and FQNNGV. This CDR3 has 15 amino acids. The CDR3 loop is CASTISQGAGYEQYF. CDR3 DNA sequence: TGTGCCAGCACCATTAGTCAGGGGGCTGGCTACGAGCAGTACTTC.

J is TRBJ1-5 and V is TRBV27; D remains unclear. The CDR3 extends over 15 amino acids. From germline, CDR1 is MNHEY and CDR2 SMNVEV (reference sequence). Deletions cut 2 bases from V and 4 bases from J, with 12 bases between. The CDR3 DNA reads TGTGCCAGCAGTTTAAGTTGGGGTTTTAATCAGCCCCAGCATTTT. The encoded protein is CASSLSWGFNQPQHF.

This chain uses TRBV29-1 with TRBJ2-3, with 11 nucleotides matching TRBD2. The germline gives CDR1 SQVTM, CDR2 ANQGSEA. This CDR3 contains 14 residues. V was pared by 7 bases and J by 1 base, with 4 bases of the junction left unmatched. CDR3 loop: CSALAGGGTDTQYF. CDR3 coding DNA: TGCAGCGCCTTAGCGGGAGGGGGCACAGATACGCAGTATTTT.

This chain links TRBV27 with TRBJ2-1; 7 bases fit TRBD2. V lost 5 bases, J lost 8 bases, and 9 bases stayed unmatched. Germline V lookup: CDR1 MNHEY, CDR2 SMNVEV (reference sequence). The CDR3 is 14 amino acids. The CDR3, as DNA: TGTGCCAGCAGTCCTTGGGAGGGCTCCGATGAGCAGTTCTTC. Its translation is CASSPWEGSDEQFF.

The V call is TRBV18, the J call TRBJ1-1; 11 nucleotides line up with TRBD1. The CDR3 totals 16 residues. The germline gives CDR1 KGHSH, CDR2 LQKENI. J gave up 3 bases and V 2 bases, and 5 bases lay outside the gene matches. CDR3: CASSPRTGGRDTEAFF. DNA of the CDR3: TGTGCCAGCTCACCAAGGACAGGGGGCAGGGACACTGAAGCTTTCTTT.